The clone carrying this T cell receptor beta chain was seen a few times. The data stem from a study of blood T cell repertoires in COVID-19. Per the original methods: Amplification of reference gene primers was used by the study to estimate nucleated cell counts. Measured with immunoSEQ multiplex PCR; TCRdb has only the in-frame clones, and not every one. The DNA was the basis for D and trimming; V, J and clone size are from that table. The profile covers some 220,000 clones, with 80% to 85% appearing a single time and 2% to 2.5% taken by the ten largest. The sequence was collected from a woman between 55 and 75 years old with acute or convalescent COVID-19. The sequenced sample was peripheral blood.

CDR3 sequence: CASSFMSRTAYGYTF. Here the CDR3 DNA reads TGTGCCAGCAGCTTTATGAGCCGGACAGCCTATGGCTACACCTTC. The rearrangement links TRBV5-6 to TRBJ1-2; perhaps TRBD1 as D (6 bases). Germline V gene lookup returns CDR1 SGHDT and CDR2 YYEEEE. There are 15 residues in the CDR3. V was shortened by 2 bases and J by 4 bases, with 15 bases between the two germline ends.